This TCR beta chain was sequenced during a study of chemoradiotherapy in HPV16-positive cancers. This CDR3 region has 15 residues. The J segment lost 4 bases and the V segment lost 1 base, leaving 6 bases of the junction unmatched. The germline V gene encodes CDR1 MDHEN and CDR2 SYDVKM. Remarks on this clone: As yet, its antigen is unknown.

Libraries were prepared by immunoSEQ multiplex PCR; TCRdb keeps only in-frame clonotypes and omits some of them. The sample contains fewer than 25,000 clones, approximately 92% of which appear only once. The study's findings and limits: Candidate HPV-specific clones and E7-related TCR motifs grew in tumor during treatment.

The clonotype originates from a human donor with HPV-associated anogenital cancer. The sequencing used blood, collected from a patient who underwent chemoradiotherapy. The J gene is TRBJ1-2, the V gene TRBV28, with 7 bases fitting TRBD1. The CDR3 spells CASSLLQGLSYGYTF. CDR3 sequence (DNA): TGTGCCAGCAGTTTATTACAGGGGTTGAGCTATGGCTACACCTTC.